A selection of T cell receptor beta chains follows, all from one sample in a study of T cell repertoires in ileal Crohn's disease. This table comes from immunoSEQ multiplex PCR, and its TCRdb copy is limited to in-frame clones, with some not included. The sample has over 25,000 clones; roughly 78% are singletons. Sequencing was carried out using ileal tissue. The source is an adult with Crohn's disease. The CDR3 runs from the conserved cysteine through the conserved F or W. Each record gives: clone size, V gene, J gene, D gene, CDR3 DNA, CDR3 protein. A D gene is named only where the DNA matches it firmly. Size tells how often a clone was seen (once, few, many) or the class of an expanded clone, and some rows leave it out.

clone_size: once; v_call: TRBV2; j_call: TRBJ2-7; d_call: TRBD1; cdr3_nt: TGTGCCAGCAGTACAGGGGGCGCTGATCCCGAGCAGTACTTC; cdr3_aa: CASSTGGADPEQYF
clone_size: -; v_call: TRBV7-9; j_call: TRBJ1-6; d_call: -; cdr3_nt: TGTGCCAGCAGTGGGGAGCTCTATAATTCCCCCCTCCACTTT; cdr3_aa: CASSGELYNSPLHF
clone_size: -; v_call: TRBV6-5; j_call: TRBJ2-7; d_call: -; cdr3_nt: TGTGCCAGCAGTTACAACCGGGAGTCTGTTTACGAGCAGTACTTC; cdr3_aa: CASSYNRESVYEQYF
clone_size: -; v_call: TRBV7-2; j_call: TRBJ1-2; d_call: -; cdr3_nt: TGTGCCAGCAGCTTGACAGGCTATGGCTACACCTTC; cdr3_aa: CASSLTGYGYTF
clone_size: -; v_call: TRBV4-1; j_call: TRBJ2-3; d_call: -; cdr3_nt: TGCGCCAGCAGCCAAGACCTAGGGGGAGATACGCAGTATTTT; cdr3_aa: CASSQDLGGDTQYF
clone_size: -; v_call: TRBV4-2; j_call: TRBJ1-2; d_call: -; cdr3_nt: TGTGCCAGCAGCCAAGGAGAGCGACCCACTAACTATGGCTACACCTTC; cdr3_aa: CASSQGERPTNYGYTF
clone_size: few; v_call: TRBV9; j_call: TRBJ2-3; d_call: TRBD1; cdr3_nt: TGTGCCAGCAGCGGGGGCCGGGACAGTCAATCAGATACGCAGTATTTT; cdr3_aa: CASSGGRDSQSDTQYF
clone_size: -; v_call: TRBV19; j_call: TRBJ2-5; d_call: TRBD1; cdr3_nt: TGTGCCAGTAGTATGGGTTGGGGACAGGGGGCAGAGACCCAGTACTTC; cdr3_aa: CASSMGWGQGAETQYF
clone_size: -; v_call: TRBV7-2; j_call: TRBJ1-4; d_call: TRBD1; cdr3_nt: TGTGCCAGCAGCCCGACAGGGGGCGGGGTCGGTGAAAAACTGTTTTTT; cdr3_aa: CASSPTGGGVGEKLFF
clone_size: few; v_call: TRBV2; j_call: TRBJ1-2; d_call: -; cdr3_nt: TGTGCCAGCAGTGAAGCGTGGACATTCCCCCGGGTACATGGCTACACCTTC; cdr3_aa: CASSEAWTFPRVHGYTF
clone_size: -; v_call: TRBV29-1; j_call: TRBJ2-3; d_call: -; cdr3_nt: TGCAGCGTCGCGGGACTGTCAGGGGATACGCAGTATTTT; cdr3_aa: CSVAGLSGDTQYF
clone_size: -; v_call: TRBV7-2; j_call: TRBJ1-2; d_call: -; cdr3_nt: TGTGCCAGCAGCCAAAGGTTAGGGACACACACCTTC; cdr3_aa: CASSQRLGTHTF
clone_size: -; v_call: TRBV5-1; j_call: TRBJ2-7; d_call: TRBD2; cdr3_nt: TGCGCCAGCAGCTCAGGACTAGCGGGGACCTACGAGCAGTACTTC; cdr3_aa: CASSSGLAGTYEQYF
clone_size: -; v_call: TRBV19; j_call: TRBJ1-1; d_call: -; cdr3_nt: TGTGCCAGTAGTGGAGGCTCTTGGGCAGCCCTATCGAACACTGAAGCTTTCTTT; cdr3_aa: CASSGGSWAALSNTEAFF
clone_size: -; v_call: TRBV9; j_call: TRBJ2-5; d_call: TRBD1; cdr3_nt: TGTGCCAGCAGCGCGTGGACAGGGGGCATCTGGGAGACCCAGTACTTC; cdr3_aa: CASSAWTGGIWETQYF
clone_size: few; v_call: TRBV21-1; j_call: TRBJ2-6; d_call: -; cdr3_nt: TGTGCCAGCAGACGGGACAGGAGCTCTGGGGCCAACGTCCTGACTTTC; cdr3_aa: CASRRDRSSGANVLTF
clone_size: -; v_call: TRBV18; j_call: TRBJ1-2; d_call: -; cdr3_nt: TGTGCCAGCTCACCACCACAGATTCTCTATGGCTACACCTTC; cdr3_aa: CASSPPQILYGYTF
clone_size: -; v_call: TRBV15; j_call: TRBJ1-2; d_call: -; cdr3_nt: TGTGCCACCAGCAGAGGTGGAGGGAATGGCTACACCTTC; cdr3_aa: CATSRGGGNGYTF
clone_size: -; v_call: TRBV30; j_call: TRBJ1-5; d_call: TRBD1; cdr3_nt: TGTGCCTGGAGTCGGCAGGGGGCACAGCCCCAGCATTTT; cdr3_aa: CAWSRQGAQPQHF
clone_size: -; v_call: TRBV11-2; j_call: TRBJ2-1; d_call: TRBD2; cdr3_nt: TGTGCCAGCAGCTTAGAGATTAGCGGGGGGCGACATGAGCAGTTCTTC; cdr3_aa: CASSLEISGGRHEQFF
clone_size: -; v_call: TRBV27; j_call: TRBJ2-2; d_call: TRBD1; cdr3_nt: TGTGCCAGCAGTTTTCAAGGGACAGGTCTATCCGGGGAGCTGTTTTTT; cdr3_aa: CASSFQGTGLSGELFF
clone_size: -; v_call: TRBV4-2; j_call: TRBJ1-4; d_call: -; cdr3_nt: TGTGCCAGCAGCCAGAGCCGCGAAGAAAAACTGTTTTTT; cdr3_aa: CASSQSREEKLFF
clone_size: -; v_call: TRBV7-3; j_call: TRBJ2-6; d_call: -; cdr3_nt: TGTGCCAGCAGCGTTTCCTCGGGACACGGCTCTGGGGCCAACGTCCTGACTTTC; cdr3_aa: CASSVSSGHGSGANVLTF
clone_size: once; v_call: TRBV19; j_call: TRBJ2-7; d_call: TRBD1; cdr3_nt: TGTGCCAGTAGAACCGGGACAGGGCTCTACGAGCAGTACTTC; cdr3_aa: CASRTGTGLYEQYF
clone_size: few; v_call: TRBV6-5; j_call: TRBJ1-1; d_call: TRBD1; cdr3_nt: TGTGCCAGCAGCTTCCGGACAGGGGGAGGAACTGAAGCTTTCTTT; cdr3_aa: CASSFRTGGGTEAFF
clone_size: few; v_call: TRBV18; j_call: TRBJ2-2; d_call: -; cdr3_nt: TGTGCCAGCTCTCTCGACACCGGGGAGCTGTTTTTT; cdr3_aa: CASSLDTGELFF
clone_size: -; v_call: TRBV7-3; j_call: TRBJ2-2; d_call: TRBD2; cdr3_nt: TGTGCCAGCAGCCCCTCCAGCGGGACGGGGTCGGGGGAGCTGTTTTTT; cdr3_aa: CASSPSSGTGSGELFF
clone_size: -; v_call: TRBV9; j_call: TRBJ2-2; d_call: TRBD1; cdr3_nt: TGTGCCAGCAGCGTCGGGACAGGGATCGTCGCCGGGGAGCTGTTTTTT; cdr3_aa: CASSVGTGIVAGELFF
clone_size: once; v_call: TRBV2; j_call: TRBJ2-4; d_call: TRBD2; cdr3_nt: TGTGCCAGCAGCAGAGGGACTAGCGGGGTTCTAGCCAAAAACATTCAGTACTTC; cdr3_aa: CASSRGTSGVLAKNIQYF
clone_size: -; v_call: TRBV30; j_call: TRBJ1-5; d_call: -; cdr3_nt: TGTGCCTGGAACGACCGGGATCAGCCCCAGCATTTT; cdr3_aa: CAWNDRDQPQHF
clone_size: -; v_call: TRBV18; j_call: TRBJ1-2; d_call: -; cdr3_nt: TGTGCCAGCTCCCCTCCCTGGCGGTATGGCTACACCTTC; cdr3_aa: CASSPPWRYGYTF
clone_size: -; v_call: TRBV7-2; j_call: TRBJ1-2; d_call: TRBD1; cdr3_nt: TGTGCCAGCAGCTTAGCCGGGACAGGGTACGGCTACACCTTC; cdr3_aa: CASSLAGTGYGYTF
clone_size: few; v_call: TRBV19; j_call: TRBJ2-7; d_call: TRBD2; cdr3_nt: TGTGCCAGTACGCTTAGCGGGGGGCTCGGCTCTTCCTACGAGCAGTACTTC; cdr3_aa: CASTLSGGLGSSYEQYF
clone_size: -; v_call: TRBV15; j_call: TRBJ1-5; d_call: -; cdr3_nt: TGTGCCACCAGCAGAGATCTTGGAGGGGAACAGCCCCAGCATTTT; cdr3_aa: CATSRDLGGEQPQHF
clone_size: -; v_call: TRBV7-9; j_call: TRBJ1-1; d_call: -; cdr3_nt: TGTGCCAGCAGCCGACCGGGGGATCAAGTAGGAGCTTTCTTT; cdr3_aa: CASSRPGDQVGAFF
clone_size: -; v_call: TRBV5-1; j_call: TRBJ2-7; d_call: -; cdr3_nt: TGCGCCAGCAGCTTACAGGGTGTTGGGGCCTACGAGCAGTACTTC; cdr3_aa: CASSLQGVGAYEQYF
clone_size: -; v_call: TRBV5-1; j_call: TRBJ2-3; d_call: -; cdr3_nt: TGCGCCAGCACCCGGAGTTGGCCAGATACGCAGTATTTT; cdr3_aa: CASTRSWPDTQYF
clone_size: -; v_call: TRBV30; j_call: TRBJ1-1; d_call: -; cdr3_nt: TGTGCCTGGAGCACCCGTGGCCAGGGAGGGACTGAAGCTTTCTTT; cdr3_aa: CAWSTRGQGGTEAFF
clone_size: -; v_call: TRBV5-1; j_call: TRBJ2-7; d_call: TRBD1; cdr3_nt: TGCGCCAGCACCACGACAGGGGGCTCCTACGAGCAGTACTTC; cdr3_aa: CASTTTGGSYEQYF
clone_size: -; v_call: TRBV4-1; j_call: TRBJ1-6; d_call: TRBD1; cdr3_nt: TGCGCCAGCAGCGGACAGGGGAATTCACCCCTCCACTTT; cdr3_aa: CASSGQGNSPLHF
clone_size: -; v_call: TRBV9; j_call: TRBJ1-2; d_call: TRBD1; cdr3_nt: TGTGCCAGCAGCGCGACAGGGTTTGAGGGTTATGGCTACACCTTC; cdr3_aa: CASSATGFEGYGYTF
clone_size: -; v_call: TRBV9; j_call: TRBJ1-2; d_call: TRBD1; cdr3_nt: TGTGCCAGCAGCGCTTGGGACAGACCTAAGGACTATGGCTACACCTTC; cdr3_aa: CASSAWDRPKDYGYTF
clone_size: -; v_call: TRBV29-1; j_call: TRBJ1-2; d_call: -; cdr3_nt: TGCAGCGTTGGGGGGCTGAATGGCTACACCTTC; cdr3_aa: CSVGGLNGYTF
clone_size: -; v_call: TRBV29-1; j_call: TRBJ1-1; d_call: TRBD1; cdr3_nt: TGCAGCGTTGAGGAGGGACAGGGTTTTGAAGCTTTCTTT; cdr3_aa: CSVEEGQGFEAFF
clone_size: -; v_call: TRBV11-3; j_call: TRBJ1-1; d_call: -; cdr3_nt: TGTGCCAGCAGCCAATACTATGGCACTGAAGCTTTCTTT; cdr3_aa: CASSQYYGTEAFF
clone_size: -; v_call: TRBV28; j_call: TRBJ1-5; d_call: -; cdr3_nt: TGTGCCAGCAGTTCGGGAGGTCAGCCCCAGCATTTT; cdr3_aa: CASSSGGQPQHF
clone_size: -; v_call: TRBV10-2; j_call: TRBJ2-7; d_call: -; cdr3_nt: TGCGCCAGCACCACCGTCAGCTCCTACGAGCAGTACTTC; cdr3_aa: CASTTVSSYEQYF
clone_size: -; v_call: TRBV19; j_call: TRBJ2-5; d_call: -; cdr3_nt: TGTGCCACTTCGACGCATGACAAGACAAAGACCCAGTACTTC; cdr3_aa: CATSTHDKTKTQYF
clone_size: -; v_call: TRBV7-9; j_call: TRBJ1-5; d_call: TRBD1; cdr3_nt: TGTGCCAGCAGCTTAGGGGGCAGGGGGAGGAATCAGCCCCAGCATTTT; cdr3_aa: CASSLGGRGRNQPQHF
clone_size: few; v_call: TRBV9; j_call: TRBJ2-7; d_call: TRBD1; cdr3_nt: TGTGCCAGCAGCCGGGTGACAGGGGTCGTACCCCGTAACTATTACGAGCAGTACTTC; cdr3_aa: CASSRVTGVVPRNYYEQYF
clone_size: few; v_call: TRBV6-1; j_call: TRBJ2-3; d_call: TRBD1; cdr3_nt: TGTGCCAGCAGTCTACAGGGGGCAGATACGCAGTATTTT; cdr3_aa: CASSLQGADTQYF
clone_size: few; v_call: TRBV6-5; j_call: TRBJ2-3; d_call: -; cdr3_nt: TGTGCCAGCAGTTACTCGAGAACCTACACAGATACGCAGTATTTT; cdr3_aa: CASSYSRTYTDTQYF
clone_size: -; v_call: TRBV19; j_call: TRBJ2-7; d_call: -; cdr3_nt: TGTACCAGTAGTATAAACGGGGGTAACGAGCAGTACTTC; cdr3_aa: CTSSINGGNEQYF
clone_size: -; v_call: TRBV25-1; j_call: TRBJ2-7; d_call: -; cdr3_nt: TGTGCCAGCAGTGAATCCCCTTCGGGGCGGGGATCTTCCTACGAGCAGTACTTC; cdr3_aa: CASSESPSGRGSSYEQYF
clone_size: -; v_call: TRBV4-2; j_call: TRBJ2-1; d_call: -; cdr3_nt: TGTGCCAGCAGCCCCGTTCCCGGCAATGAGCAGTTCTTC; cdr3_aa: CASSPVPGNEQFF